This T cell receptor (beta chain) came from a study of blood T cells in healthy people across ages. Primed by a sample-barcoded 5' primer and a J-beta primer mix, a second PCR proceeded for about 6 to 11 cycles. TCRdb re-analysed the 5' RACE reads in MiXCR, keeping a single row per CDR3 protein. The profile covers approximately 400,000 distinct CDR3 sequences, with about 52% appearing a single time and 45% to 60% taken by the ten largest. This clonotype came up a few times. The germline V gene has CDR1 SGHAT and CDR2 FQDESV (reference sequence). This CDR3 has 15 amino acids. The sequenced sample consisted of blood. The TCR sequence derives from a man in his sixties in good health. The chain employs TRBV11-1 and TRBJ2-4, with TRBD2 identical over 7 bases. Gene TRBJ2-7 matches the end of the DNA better, so the J call may be wrong. Written as DNA, the CDR3 is TGTGCCAGCAGCCCTATCGGCGGGAGCCTCTACGAGCAGTACTTC. Translating it yields CASSPIGGSLYEQYF.